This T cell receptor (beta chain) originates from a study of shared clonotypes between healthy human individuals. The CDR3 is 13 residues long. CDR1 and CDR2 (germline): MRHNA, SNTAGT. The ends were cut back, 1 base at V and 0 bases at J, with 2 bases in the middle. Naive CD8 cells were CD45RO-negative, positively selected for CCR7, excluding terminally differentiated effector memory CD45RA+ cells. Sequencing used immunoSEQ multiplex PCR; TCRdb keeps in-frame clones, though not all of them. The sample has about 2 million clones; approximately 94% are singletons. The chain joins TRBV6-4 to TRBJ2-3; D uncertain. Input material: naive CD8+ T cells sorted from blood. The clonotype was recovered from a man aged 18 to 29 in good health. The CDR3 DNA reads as TGTGCCAGCAGTGACTTTAGCACAGATACGCAGTATTTT. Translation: CASSDFSTDTQYF.